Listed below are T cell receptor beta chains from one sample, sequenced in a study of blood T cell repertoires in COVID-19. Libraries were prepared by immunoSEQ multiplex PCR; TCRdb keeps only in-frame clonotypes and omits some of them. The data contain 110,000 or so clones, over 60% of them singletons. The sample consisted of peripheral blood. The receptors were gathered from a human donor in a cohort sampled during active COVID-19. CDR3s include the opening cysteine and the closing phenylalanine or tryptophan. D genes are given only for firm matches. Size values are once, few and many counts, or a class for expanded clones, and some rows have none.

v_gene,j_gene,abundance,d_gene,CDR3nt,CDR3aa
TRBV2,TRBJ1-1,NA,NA,TGTGCCAGCACCTCGACGCGGGTTGGAGGGAACACTGAAGCTTTCTTT,CASTSTRVGGNTEAFF
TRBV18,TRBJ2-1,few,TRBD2,TGTGCCAGCTCGGCCCCTAGCGGGAGGATGGACAATGAGCAGTTCTTC,CASSAPSGRMDNEQFF
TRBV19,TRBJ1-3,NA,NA,TGTGCCAGTAGACACAGGAACCCTGGAAACACCATATATTTT,CASRHRNPGNTIYF
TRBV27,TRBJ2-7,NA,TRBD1,TGTGCCAGCGGGACAGGCCACGGCTACGAGCAGTACTTC,CASGTGHGYEQYF
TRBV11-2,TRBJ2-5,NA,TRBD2,TGTGCCAGCAGCTTAGTAGGGGAGACTAGCGGGAGCCAAGAGACCCAGTACTTC,CASSLVGETSGSQETQYF
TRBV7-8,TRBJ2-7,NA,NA,TGTGCCAGCAGCTCATCGGTCGCCGGGGGACGGAGCTCCTACGAGCAGTACTTC,CASSSSVAGGRSSYEQYF
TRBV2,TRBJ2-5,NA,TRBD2,TGTGCCAGCAGTTACCGAGGCTCGGGACTAGCGGAAGAGACCCAGTACTTC,CASSYRGSGLAEETQYF
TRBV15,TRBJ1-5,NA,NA,TGTGCCACCAGCAGAGAACAGTATAGCAATCAGCCCCAGCATTTT,CATSREQYSNQPQHF
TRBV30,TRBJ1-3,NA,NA,TGTGCCTGGAGTAAGGGACAAGGCTCTGGAAACACCATATATTTT,CAWSKGQGSGNTIYF
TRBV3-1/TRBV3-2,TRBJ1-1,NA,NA,TGTGCCAGCAGCCCTAGTCAGCGGAGGACTGAAGCTTTCTTT,CASSPSQRRTEAFF
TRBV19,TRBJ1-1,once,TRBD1,TGTGCCAGTAGCCGGGACAGCACGCGGGTGAACACTGAAGCTTTCTTT,CASSRDSTRVNTEAFF
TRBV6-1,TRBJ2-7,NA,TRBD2,TGTGCCAGCAGTGAAGCGGCTAGCGGGAGAACGTACGAGCAGTACTTC,CASSEAASGRTYEQYF
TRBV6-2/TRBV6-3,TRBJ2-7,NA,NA,TGTGCCAGCAGTTACTTGGGAGAATACGAGCAGTACTTC,CASSYLGEYEQYF
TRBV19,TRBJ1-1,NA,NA,TGTGCCAGTCTGAGCGCGGCTGAAGCTTTCTTT,CASLSAAEAFF
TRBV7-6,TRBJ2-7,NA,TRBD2,TGTGCCAGCAGCTTAATAGGAGGACTAGCGGGAGTCAGATCCAGCGATGGGCAGTACTTC,CASSLIGGLAGVRSSDGQYF
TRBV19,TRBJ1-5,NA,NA,TGTGCCAGTAGGGCAATCGGGGGTCAGCCCCAGCATTTT,CASRAIGGQPQHF
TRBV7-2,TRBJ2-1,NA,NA,TGTGCCAGCAGCTTATCGAGGCAAGCTGAGCAGTTCTTC,CASSLSRQAEQFF
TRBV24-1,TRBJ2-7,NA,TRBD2,TGTGCCACCAGTGATCCCGGGACTAGCGCGAACGAGCAGTACTTC,CATSDPGTSANEQYF
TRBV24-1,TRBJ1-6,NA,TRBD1,TGTGCCACCAGTGATTTGCAGTCGGGACAGGGGTTTAATTCACCCCTCCACTTT,CATSDLQSGQGFNSPLHF
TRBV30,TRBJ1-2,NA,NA,TGTGCCCGGGCGGCGGACTATGGCTACACCTTC,CARAADYGYTF
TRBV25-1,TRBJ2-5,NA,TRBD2,TGTGCCAGCAGTGAATGGGCAGGGAGGGAGCCGGAGACCCAGTACTTC,CASSEWAGREPETQYF
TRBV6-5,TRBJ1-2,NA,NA,TGTGCCAGCAGGACTCCAGGGGATAACTATGGCTACACCTTC,CASRTPGDNYGYTF
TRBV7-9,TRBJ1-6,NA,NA,TGTGCCAGCAGCTTAGGCGGCCAGGGTAATAATTCACCCCTCCACTTT,CASSLGGQGNNSPLHF
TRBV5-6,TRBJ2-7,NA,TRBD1,TGTGCCAGCAGCTTGGCGGCAGGGGGCTACGAGCAGTACTTC,CASSLAAGGYEQYF
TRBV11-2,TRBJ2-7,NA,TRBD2,TGTGCCAGCAGCTTAGAGCGGGCACTAGCGGGAGGAGAACAGTACTTC,CASSLERALAGGEQYF
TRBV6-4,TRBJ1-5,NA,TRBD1,TGTGCCAGCAGTGAGACAGGGGGCATAAGCAATCAGCCCCAGCATTTT,CASSETGGISNQPQHF
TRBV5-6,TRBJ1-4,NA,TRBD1,TGTGCCAGCAGCTCCGGACAGGGGGCCTTTCTGTTTTTT,CASSSGQGAFLFF
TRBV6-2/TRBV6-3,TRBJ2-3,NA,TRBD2,TGTGCCAGCAGCACGAGCGGGGGGCACACAGATACGCAGTATTTT,CASSTSGGHTDTQYF
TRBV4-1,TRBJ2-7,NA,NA,TGCGCCAGCAGCCAAGATTCGAGACAGAGCTCCTACGAGCAGTACTTC,CASSQDSRQSSYEQYF
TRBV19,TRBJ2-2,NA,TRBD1,TGTGCCAGTAGTACTCGGACAGGGTCCAACACCGGGGAGCTGTTTTTT,CASSTRTGSNTGELFF
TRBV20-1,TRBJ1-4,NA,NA,TGCAGTGCTAGTCCATTTCGGGAGACTCCTAATGAAAAACTGTTTTTT,CSASPFRETPNEKLFF
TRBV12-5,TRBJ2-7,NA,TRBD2,TGTGCTAGTGGTTTTGGGCGGGAGGTCCACGAGCAGTACTTC,CASGFGREVHEQYF
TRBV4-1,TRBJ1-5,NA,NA,TGCGCCAGCAGCCAAGCCGGCACAGGGAATCAGCCCCAGCATTTT,CASSQAGTGNQPQHF
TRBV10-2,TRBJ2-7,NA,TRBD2,TGCGCCAGCTCCACTAGCGGGAGGTTGTACGAGCAGTACTTC,CASSTSGRLYEQYF
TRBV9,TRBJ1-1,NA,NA,TGTGCCAGCAGCCCAGGGCTAGGCATGAACACTGAAGCTTTCTTT,CASSPGLGMNTEAFF
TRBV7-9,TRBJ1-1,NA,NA,TGTGCCAGCAGATTCCCAGTTCGCACTGAAGCTTTCTTT,CASRFPVRTEAFF
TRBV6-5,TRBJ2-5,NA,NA,TGTGCCAGCAGTTACTCGGGGCTCTTAGCAGGCGAGACCCAGTACTTC,CASSYSGLLAGETQYF
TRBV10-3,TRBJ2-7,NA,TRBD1,TGTGCCATCAGTCACGGGACAGGGGATTCGCGGGAGCAGTACTTC,CAISHGTGDSREQYF